One sample yielded the 16 T cell receptor beta chains listed below, sequenced in a study of CD4 T cells in relation to SARS-CoV-2 and coronaviruses. Their target antigens are unknown. Unexposed donor CD4+ T cells date from about 2010-2018, before the COVID-19 pandemic. Isolation of CD4+ T cells took place after approximately 11 days in culture. Method: immunoSEQ multiplex PCR; TCRdb's copy keeps in-frame clones and lacks some. The data contain roughly 24,000 clones, roughly 80% of them singletons. The sequencing sample was made of CD4+ T cells from PBMCs, cultured in vitro. These receptors all stem from a human donor in good health.

V gene TRBV5-1 combines with J gene TRBJ2-3; no definite D call. This CDR3 contains 15 residues. From germline, CDR1 is SGHRS and CDR2 YFSETQ. Trimming took 1 base from V and 0 from J, leaving 9 bases between them. CDR3 in DNA: TGCGCCAGCAGCTTGAACTACCATAGCACAGATACGCAGTATTTT. This translates into CASSLNYHSTDTQYF. The full variable domain, in which reference TRBV5-1 and TRBJ2-3 provide the parts outside the CDR3, is KAGVTQTPRYLIKTRGQQVTLSCSPISGHRSVSWYQQTPGQGLQFLFEYFSETQRNKGNFPGRFSGRQFSNSRSEMNVSTLELGDSALYLCASSLNYHSTDTQYFGPGTRLTVL.

The gene calls are TRBV12-3 or TRBV12-4 and TRBJ2-5; D remains unclear. The CDR3 is 12 amino acids. V shed 5 bases and J shed 9 bases, with 13 bases lying between them. The CDR3 sequence is CASSASPGAQYF. DNA of the CDR3: TGTGCCAGCAGTGCAAGTCCAGGAGCCCAGTACTTC.

This chain joins TRBV5-8 and TRBJ2-1; TRBD2 is a possible D gene (6 bases). The V and J ends lost 4 bases and 3 bases respectively, with 14 bases between them. The germline gives CDR1 SGHTS, CDR2 YDEGEE. This CDR3 region has 15 residues. The CDR3 is CASSLGLADYNEQFF. The CDR3 DNA sequence: TGTGCCAGCAGCCTGGGCTTAGCGGACTACAATGAGCAGTTCTTC.

The V call is TRBV11-2, the J call TRBJ1-4, with TRBD1 identical over 7 bases. The CDR3 has 13 residues. The germline V gene has CDR1 SGHAT and CDR2 FQNNGV. V shed 5 bases, J shed 7 bases, and the junction held 4 bases outside the gene matches. As DNA, the CDR3 is TGTGCCAGCAGCGTCGGGACAGCTGAAAAACTGTTTTTT. Its protein is CASSVGTAEKLFF.

This rearrangement joins TRBV30 to TRBJ2-2, with D possibly matching TRBD1 (6 bases). The CDR3 loop spans 11 amino acids. V lost 4 bases to trimming and J lost 6 bases, with 6 bases between them. The germline V gene encodes CDR1 GTSNPN and CDR2 SVGIG (reference sequence). For the CDR3, the DNA is TGTGCCTGGACAGGGGCCGGGGAGCTGTTTTTT. It specifies CAWTGAGELFF. Variable domain in full (rest from reference TRBV30 and TRBJ2-2): SQTIHQWPATLVQPVGSPLSLECTVEGTSNPNLYWYRQAAGRGLQLLFYSVGIGQISSEVPQNLSASRPQDRQFILSSKKLLLSDSGFYLCAWTGAGELFFGEGSRLTVL.

The chain is built from TRBV7-3 and TRBJ1-1; weak D call: TRBD1 (6 bases). The V gene's germline CDR1 is SGHTA and CDR2 FQGTGA. The CDR3 contains 14 residues. V lost 5 bases, J lost 1 base, and 11 bases lay in between. The CDR3 DNA sequence: TGTGCCAGCAGCCTTGGGACACCGAACACTGAAGCTTTCTTT. Translated, it gives CASSLGTPNTEAFF.

This chain connects TRBV3-1 (or the pseudogene TRBV3-2) to TRBJ2-7; perhaps TRBD2 as D (6 bases). This CDR3 is built from 15 residues. Per germline, CDR1 LGHDT and CDR2 YNNKEL (reference sequence). V lost 5 bases, J lost 3 bases, and 17 bases lay in between. The CDR3 DNA reads as TGTGCCAGCAGCTTCCAGCTAGCGAAGGACTACGAGCAGTACTTC. Its translation is CASSFQLAKDYEQYF.

The chain links TRBV5-1 to TRBJ2-1; D ambiguous. The length of the CDR3 is 11 residues. V lost 5 bases and J 8 bases, leaving 8 bases between the germline ends. Germline CDR1 reads SGHRS; CDR2 reads YFSETQ. CDR3 sequence (DNA): TGCGCCAGCAGGATTGGCTATGAGCAGTTCTTC. It encodes CASRIGYEQFF.

This chain joins TRBV28 and TRBJ2-1; 8 positions agree with TRBD2. J was trimmed by 0 bases and V by 7 bases; bases with no gene match: 11. Looked up from germline, CDR1 is MDHEN and CDR2 is SYDVKM. The CDR3 has 17 residues. CDR3 residues: CASIRGGLAVSYNEQFF. The CDR3 nucleotides read TGTGCCAGCATCCGGGGGGGGCTAGCGGTCTCCTACAATGAGCAGTTCTTC. Together with reference TRBV28 and TRBJ2-1, the CDR3 gives the full variable domain: DVKVTQSSRYLVKRTGEKVFLECVQDMDHENMFWYRQDPGLGLRLIYFSYDVKMKEKGDIPEGYSVSREKKERFSLILESASTNQTSMYLCASIRGGLAVSYNEQFFGPGTRLTVL.

This chain joins TRBV10-3 and TRBJ2-1; 8 positions match TRBD1. V shed 0 bases and J 5 bases; nucleotides not matched to a gene: 3. This CDR3 has 15 residues. The germline gives CDR1 ENHRY, CDR2 SYGVKD. The CDR3 DNA follows: TGTGCCATCAGTGAGTCGGGACAGGTCAACAATGAGCAGTTCTTC. It encodes CAISESGQVNNEQFF.

V and J are TRBV7-2 and TRBJ2-1, with 11 bases aligning to TRBD1. This CDR3 has 15 amino acids. CDR1 and CDR2 (germline): SGHTA, FQGNSA. V lost 6 bases, J lost 5 bases, and 6 bases stayed unmatched. CDR3 residues: CASSPDRGLHNEQFF. Written as DNA, the CDR3 is TGTGCCAGCAGTCCGGACAGGGGGCTTCACAATGAGCAGTTCTTC.

This clone was observed a handful of times. V is TRBV7-9 and J is TRBJ2-7; D possibly uses TRBD1 or TRBD2 (5 bases each). CDR3 size: 13 residues. The ends were cut back, 3 bases at V and 6 bases at J, with 12 bases in the middle. The germline CDR1 and CDR2 sequences are SEHNR and FQNEAQ (reference sequence). In DNA form, the CDR3 reads TGTGCCAGCAGCTTTAAGGGACGGAGCGAGCAGTACTTC. This sequence encodes CASSFKGRSEQYF.

The V and J genes are TRBV6-5 and TRBJ2-1; 7 nucleotides match TRBD2. The CDR3 contains 16 residues. Germline V lookup: CDR1 MNHEY, CDR2 SVGAGI. V was pared by 4 bases and J by 9 bases, with 15 bases of the junction left unmatched. CDR3 DNA: TGTGCCAGCAGTTTTTTTTCACTAGCGACGGGTGGTGAGCAGTTCTTC. Residues: CASSFFSLATGGEQFF.

This clone has only a few counts. J is TRBJ1-5 and V is TRBV28, with D perhaps matching TRBD1 (6 bases). The germline V gene encodes CDR1 MDHEN and CDR2 SYDVKM. The ends were cut back, 6 bases at V and 2 bases at J, with 17 bases in the middle. This CDR3 has 16 residues. CDR3 in amino acids: CASSPWGQLGNQPQHF. DNA for the CDR3: TGTGCCAGCAGCCCTTGGGGGCAGTTGGGCAATCAGCCCCAGCATTTT.

The rearrangement links TRBV30 to TRBJ2-7, with 12 bases that match TRBD2. The CDR3 has 19 amino acids. Germline lookup yields CDR1 GTSNPN and CDR2 SVGIG (reference sequence). The V gene end was trimmed by 2 bases and the J gene end by 3 bases; junction bases not matched to a gene: 17. CDR3 amino acids: CAWSYPRLLAGGSLYEQYF. CDR3 DNA: TGTGCCTGGAGTTACCCTCGCCTTCTAGCGGGAGGGTCCCTCTACGAGCAGTACTTC.

The chain has TRBV7-7 and TRBJ2-5; 13 bases are shared with TRBD2. With V trimmed by 5 bases and J by 5 bases, 5 bases remained unmatched. This CDR3 is built from 15 residues. In germline, CDR1 is SSHAT, CDR2 FNYEAQ (reference sequence). CDR3 sequence: CASSPGTSGTETQYF. CDR3 bases: TGTGCCAGCAGCCCAGGGACTAGCGGGACCGAGACCCAGTACTTC.